The text below deals with one T cell receptor (beta chain). The antigen remains unidentified. This entry is derived from a study of T-cell reconstitution after alpha-beta-depleted transplantation in children. The study's findings and limits: Reportedly, roughly two months post-transplant, alpha-beta T cells arose from several hundred expanded graft clones. Diversity of TCRbeta at day 60 was high in some patients, arising from surviving recipient T cells and thymic progenitors.

The germline V gene encodes CDR1 SGHAT and CDR2 FQNNGV. V dropped 1 base and J dropped 4; count of bases not matched to a gene: 14. This CDR3 is built from 18 residues. Preparation of the TCRbeta library involved a method that used unique molecular identifiers. TCRdb reprocessed the PCR reads with MiXCR, giving one entry per CDR3 protein. The table records 440,000 or so distinct CDR3 sequences, over 40% of them present only once. The specimen comprised PBMCs, sampled before TCRalphabeta/CD19-depleted stem cell transplant. The chain couples TRBV11-2 to TRBJ2-3; 7 bases agree with TRBD2. The source is a girl aged 2 to 10 with aplastic anemia, due to receive a stem cell transplant. The CDR3 loop reads CASSLGGSNLPQADTQYF. In nucleotides, the CDR3 is TGTGCCAGCAGCTTAGGCGGGAGTAACCTCCCTCAAGCAGATACGCAGTATTTT.